This T cell receptor (beta chain) appears in the sequencing data of a study of OX40 agonist ivuxolimab in advanced cancers. Study summary: It was permissible to have had prior anti-PD-1, anti-PD-L1 or anti-CTLA-4 therapy, and more than 30% had some.

Study results and caveats: Mean expanded clone counts were higher in CD8+ than CD4+ T cells.

The study sampled blood at baseline, cycle 4 day 1, and cycle 7 day 1. To note about this clone: Its specificity is not known.

The assay was immunoSEQ multiplex PCR, and TCRdb's table has in-frame clones only and misses some. The profile shows about 19,000 clones, about 77% of them singletons. The sequence was obtained from an adult with an advanced solid tumor such as melanoma, head and neck, liver or kidney cancer. The sequences come from CD4+ or CD8+ T cells sorted from blood, collected in a trial of the OX40 agonist ivuxolimab.

The CDR3 bases are TGTGCCAGCAGTGAAGCGATAGGGAATACCTACGAGCAGTACTTC. This gives the protein CASSEAIGNTYEQYF. The rearrangement links TRBV2 to TRBJ2-7; no clear D gene. The CDR3 extends over 15 amino acids. V was clipped by 0 bases and J by 2 bases, with 11 bases between them. The germline V gene has CDR1 SNHLY and CDR2 FYNNEI.